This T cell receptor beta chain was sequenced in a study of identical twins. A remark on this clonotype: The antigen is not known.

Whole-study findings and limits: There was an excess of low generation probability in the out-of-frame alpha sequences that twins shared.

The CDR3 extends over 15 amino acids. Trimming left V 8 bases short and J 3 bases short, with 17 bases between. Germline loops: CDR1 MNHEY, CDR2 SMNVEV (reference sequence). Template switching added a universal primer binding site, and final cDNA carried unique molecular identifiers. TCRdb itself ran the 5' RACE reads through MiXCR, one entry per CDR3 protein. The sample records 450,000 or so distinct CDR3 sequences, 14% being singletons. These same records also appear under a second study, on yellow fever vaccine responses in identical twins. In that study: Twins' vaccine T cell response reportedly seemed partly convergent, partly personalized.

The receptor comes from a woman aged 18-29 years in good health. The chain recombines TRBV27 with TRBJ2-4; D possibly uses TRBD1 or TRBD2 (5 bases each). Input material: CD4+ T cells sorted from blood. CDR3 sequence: CASSSGGTGKNIQYF. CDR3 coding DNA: TGTGCCAGCTCCAGTGGGGGAACGGGCAAAAACATTCAGTACTTC.